This record concerns one T cell receptor (beta chain) sequence. The sample belongs to a study of T-cell reconstitution after alpha-beta-depleted transplantation in children. Unique molecular identifiers were incorporated into the prepared TCRbeta library. TCRdb ran MiXCR on the PCR reads and lists one entry per CDR3 protein. This sample has 500,000 to 600,000 distinct CDR3 sequences, with more than 20% found just once. There are 14 residues in the CDR3. V was pared by 3 bases and J by 3 bases, with 12 bases between. In germline, CDR1 is MGHRA, CDR2 YSYEKL. The gene calls are TRBV4-1 and TRBJ2-7, with D maybe TRBD2 (6 bases). This sequence originates from a boy younger than two with Wiskott-Aldrich syndrome, due to receive a stem cell transplant. This material consisted of PBMCs, taken before TCRalphabeta/CD19-depleted stem cell transplant. Written as DNA, the CDR3 is TGCGCCAGCAGCCAGGAGGAGGGCTTCTACGAGCAGTACTTC. Translating it yields CASSQEEGFYEQYF.